This TCR beta chain emerged from a study of shared clonotypes between healthy human individuals. Method: immunoSEQ multiplex PCR; TCRdb's copy keeps in-frame clones and lacks some. Altogether millions of clones are present, roughly 91% being singletons, with the ten largest covering more than 1.5%. The V gene lost 3 bases and the J gene lost 4 bases, with 19 bases spanning the gap. The CDR3 contains 16 residues. Germline V gene data show CDR1 as SGHVS and CDR2 as FNYEAQ. Naive CD8 isolation took CD45RO-negative cells positively selected for CCR7 and excluded terminally differentiated effector memory CD45RA+ cells. HIV-negative, healthy adults without recent acute infections or vaccinations were the donors. Whole-study findings and limits: The study found about 5% of naive CD4 clonotypes shared across four donors.

Concerning this clone itself: Antigen unknown.

This TCR derives from a man between 18 and 29 years old in good health. Some clones in this sample may be carry-over from other donors' samples. J is TRBJ2-7 and V is TRBV7-6; D might be TRBD2 (5 bases). The sequenced material came from naive CD8+ T cells from PBMCs. CDR3: CASSFSAGPTYYEQYF. CDR3 nucleotides: TGTGCCAGCAGCTTTAGTGCGGGCCCTACATATTACGAGCAGTACTTC.